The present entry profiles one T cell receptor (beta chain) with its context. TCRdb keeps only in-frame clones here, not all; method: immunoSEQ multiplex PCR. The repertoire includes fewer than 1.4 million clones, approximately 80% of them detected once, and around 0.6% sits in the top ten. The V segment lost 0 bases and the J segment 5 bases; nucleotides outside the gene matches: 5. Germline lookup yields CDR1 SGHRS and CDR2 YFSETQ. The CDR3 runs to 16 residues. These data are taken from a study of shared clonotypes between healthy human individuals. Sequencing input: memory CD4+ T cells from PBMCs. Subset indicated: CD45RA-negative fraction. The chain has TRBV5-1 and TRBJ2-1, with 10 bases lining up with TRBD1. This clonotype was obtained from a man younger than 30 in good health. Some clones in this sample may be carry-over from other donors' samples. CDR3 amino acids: CASSLVLGQGNNEQFF. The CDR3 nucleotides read TGCGCCAGCAGCTTGGTCCTGGGACAGGGGAACAATGAGCAGTTCTTC.